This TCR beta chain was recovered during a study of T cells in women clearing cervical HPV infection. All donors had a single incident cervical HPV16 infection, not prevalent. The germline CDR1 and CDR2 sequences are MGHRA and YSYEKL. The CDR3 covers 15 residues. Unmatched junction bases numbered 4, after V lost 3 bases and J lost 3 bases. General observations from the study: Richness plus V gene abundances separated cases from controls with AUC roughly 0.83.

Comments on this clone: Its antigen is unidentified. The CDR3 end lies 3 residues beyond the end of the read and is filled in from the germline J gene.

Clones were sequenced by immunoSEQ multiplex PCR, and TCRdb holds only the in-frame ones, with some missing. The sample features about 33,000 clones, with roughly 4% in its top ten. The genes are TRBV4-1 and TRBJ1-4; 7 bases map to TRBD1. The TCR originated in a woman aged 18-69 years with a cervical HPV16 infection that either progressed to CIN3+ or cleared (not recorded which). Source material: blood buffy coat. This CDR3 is CASSQIGQANEKLFF. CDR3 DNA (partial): TGCGCCAGCAGCCAGATAGGACAGGCTAATGAAAAA.